This note documents a single T cell receptor beta chain sequence. This entry comes from a study of blood T cell repertoires in COVID-19. Per the original methods: Amplification from reference gene primers served as the basis for estimated nucleated cell counts. The method was immunoSEQ multiplex PCR; TCRdb's version includes in-frame clones alone and lacks a portion of them. D and trimming were read from the DNA, whereas the V and J calls and clone size are those reported in that table. The repertoire holds approximately 190,000 clones, with roughly 84% as singletons. With V trimmed by 1 base and J by 6 bases, 6 bases remained unmatched. CDR1 and CDR2 from the germline V gene are MDHEN and SYDVKM. The CDR3 extends over 14 amino acids.

The chain recombines TRBV28 with TRBJ2-7, with 7 bases matching TRBD1. The sequence came from a woman aged 40 to 50 who had recovered from COVID-19. The sequenced sample was peripheral blood. In DNA, the CDR3 is TGTGCCAGCAGTTTATCCCTACAGGGGATCGAGCAGTACTTC. This gives the protein CASSLSLQGIEQYF.